A single sample gave rise to the 28 T cell receptor beta chains below, sequenced in a study of blood T cell repertoires in COVID-19. The assay was immunoSEQ multiplex PCR, and TCRdb's table has in-frame clones only and misses some. The data contain about 250,000 clones, roughly four fifths of them singletons. Source material: peripheral blood. These receptor sequences come from a man older than 75 with acute or convalescent COVID-19.

V is TRBV12-5 and J is TRBJ2-7; D is undetermined. Germline CDR1 LGHNT, CDR2 FRNRAP. The V end lost 2 bases, the J end lost 4 bases, and 9 bases lay between the germline ends. There are 13 residues in the CDR3. The CDR3 reads CASGLNSLYEQYF. As DNA, the CDR3 is TGTGCTAGTGGTTTGAACAGCCTGTACGAGCAGTACTTC. The entire variable domain, with the rest obtained from reference TRBV12-5 and TRBJ2-7, is as follows: DARVTQTPRHKVTEMGQEVTMRCQPILGHNTVFWYRQTMMQGLELLAYFRNRAPLDDSGMPKDRFSAEMPDATLATLKIQPSEPRDSAVYFCASGLNSLYEQYFGPGTRLTVT.

The table lists this clone with a count of one. The J gene is TRBJ1-2, the V gene TRBV18; D not certain. The CDR3 is made up of 15 amino acids. Trimming took 6 bases from V and 4 from J, leaving 18 bases between them. Germline values: CDR1 KGHSH, CDR2 LQKENI. CDR3 DNA sequence: TGTGCCAGCTCTATAGGAGATGATCCCGTCTATGGCTACACCTTC. Amino acid sequence: CASSIGDDPVYGYTF.

V gene TRBV4-1 combines with J gene TRBJ2-1, with 8 positions matching TRBD2. Germline-derived CDR1 and CDR2 are MGHRA and YSYEKL. Trimming took 0 bases from V and 11 from J; bases not matched to a gene: 9. The CDR3 runs 15 residues. This chain's CDR3 is CASSQDPQRGLQQFF. The CDR3 nucleotides are TGCGCCAGCAGCCAAGATCCCCAGCGGGGGCTCCAGCAGTTCTTC.

This chain joins TRBV30 and TRBJ1-2, with TRBD1 matching over 10 bases. Unmatched junction bases numbered 5, after V lost 2 bases and J lost 5 bases. The CDR3 totals 14 residues. The V gene's germline CDR1 is GTSNPN and CDR2 SVGIG (reference sequence). The CDR3 loop is CAWSWDRGKYGYTF. CDR3 DNA sequence: TGTGCCTGGAGTTGGGACAGGGGCAAGTATGGCTACACCTTC.

Written as DNA, the CDR3 is TGCGCCAGCAGCCTCCGGGGGGCCGATGAGCCCCAGCATTTT. Translated, it gives CASSLRGADEPQHF. The chain recombines TRBV5-1 with TRBJ1-5, with D perhaps matching TRBD1 (6 bases). Germline loops: CDR1 SGHRS, CDR2 YFSETQ. The CDR3 has 14 amino acids. V gave up 4 bases and J gave up 8 bases, with 16 bases separating them.

V and J are TRBV6-5 and TRBJ1-6; D possibly corresponds to TRBD1 (6 bases). The CDR3 is 16 amino acids. Trimming took 2 bases from V and 10 from J, leaving 18 bases between them. The germline CDR1 and CDR2 sequences are MNHEY and SVGAGI. CDR3 DNA sequence: TGTGCCAGCAGTTACGGTTTTGGAACAGGGCAGTCACCCCTCCACTTT. Amino acids: CASSYGFGTGQSPLHF.

CDR3 nucleotides: TGTGCCAGCAGCCCCCCCAGCGGGCCTACAGATCAGCCCCAGCATTTT. It translates to CASSPPSGPTDQPQHF. The chain carries TRBV28 and TRBJ1-5; D gene ambiguous. Germline values: CDR1 MDHEN, CDR2 SYDVKM. V shed 6 bases and J shed 5 bases, with 20 bases lying between them. The CDR3 totals 16 residues.

This clone appeared a single time. The gene calls are TRBV5-1 and TRBJ1-2; perhaps TRBD1 as D (6 bases). The V gene lost 0 bases and the J gene lost 4 bases, with 10 bases spanning the gap. Germline CDR1 reads SGHRS; CDR2 reads YFSETQ. The CDR3 extends over 14 amino acids. The DNA for the CDR3 is TGCGCCAGCAGCTTGGAGACAGGACGCTATGGCTACACCTTC. Protein: CASSLETGRYGYTF.

The rearrangement uses TRBV3-1 (or the pseudogene TRBV3-2) and TRBJ1-4; D is perhaps TRBD1 (6 bases). Trimming removed 3 bases from V and 5 bases from J, with 13 bases in between. Germline CDR1 and CDR2: LGHDT and YNNKEL (reference sequence). The CDR3 loop spans 15 amino acids. The CDR3 region is CASSQRGTENEKLFF. CDR3 nucleotides: TGTGCCAGCAGCCAGAGGGGGACCGAGAATGAAAAACTGTTTTTT.

This clone was counted between two and nine times. V and J are TRBV6-2 or TRBV6-3 and TRBJ2-7; TRBD2 matches 7 bases. This CDR3 contains 14 residues. With 6 bases clipped from V and 7 bases from J, the junction kept 12 bases outside the gene matches. Germline V gene sequence: CDR1 MNHEY, CDR2 SVGEGT. CDR3 loop: CASRYGGGRGEQYF. The DNA for the CDR3 is TGTGCCAGCAGGTACGGTGGCGGGAGAGGAGAGCAGTACTTC.

The chain carries TRBV7-2 and TRBJ2-1, with D possibly TRBD1 on 6 matching bases. V shed 1 base and J shed 1 base, with 8 bases lying between them. CDR3 length equals 15 residues. The germline CDR1 and CDR2 sequences are SGHTA and FQGNSA. The CDR3 loop reads CASSLVGGSYNEQFF. CDR3 DNA: TGTGCCAGCAGCTTAGTAGGGGGTTCCTACAATGAGCAGTTCTTC.

CDR3 protein: CASSPGGAQPQHF. CDR3 DNA: TGTGCCAGCAGTCCGGGGGGAGCCCAGCCCCAGCATTTT. The chain links TRBV6-5 to TRBJ1-5, with D perhaps TRBD1 (5 bases). There are 13 residues in the CDR3. Trimming cost V 5 bases and J 7 bases, with 12 bases left between them. The germline V gene has CDR1 MNHEY and CDR2 SVGAGI.

The chain is built from TRBV2 and TRBJ1-3; D perhaps matches TRBD1 (6 bases). The CDR3 contains 16 residues. Trimming shortened V by 2 bases and J by 4 bases, and 15 bases separated the two germline ends. The germline V gene has CDR1 SNHLY and CDR2 FYNNEI. The CDR3 spells CASSEMRGAVGNTIYF. The CDR3 coding sequence is TGTGCCAGCAGTGAAATGCGGGGGGCAGTCGGAAACACCATATATTTT.

V and J are TRBV21-1 and TRBJ1-5; the table's D call of TRBD1 was not tested on the DNA. TRBV21-1 is described as a pseudogene. The CDR3 contains 19 residues. The CDR3 DNA reads as TGTGCCAGCATCACAATCGGGTACAGGGAAACTGTTGGCAATCAGCCCCAGCATTTT. Its protein product is CASITIGYRETVGNQPQHF.

The chain has TRBV6-5 and TRBJ2-7, with 9 bases matching TRBD2. Germline V CDR1 and CDR2: MNHEY, SVGAGI. This CDR3 is built from 16 residues. J lost 3 bases, V lost 2 bases, and 8 bases had no gene match. As DNA, the CDR3 is TGTGCCAGCAGTTACCCCGGGTCTAGCGGGGACTACGAGCAGTACTTC. It encodes CASSYPGSSGDYEQYF.

The V call is TRBV4-2, the J call TRBJ2-6; the D gene is possibly TRBD2 (5 bases). The CDR3 has 13 amino acids. Per germline, CDR1 LGHNA and CDR2 YNFKEQ. V shed 1 base and J shed 15 bases, with 13 bases lying between them. The CDR3 sequence: CASSQASGSSLTF. For the CDR3, the DNA is TGTGCCAGCAGCCAAGCCTCGGGGTCCTCCCTGACTTTC.

The chain carries TRBV7-2 and TRBJ2-1; 7 nucleotides line up with TRBD1. Trimming took 1 base from V and 5 from J; bases not matched to a gene: 5. CDR1 is SGHTA, CDR2 FQGNSA, per germline. The CDR3 runs 15 residues. The DNA of the CDR3 is TGTGCCAGCAGCTTAGACAGGGGCCGACACAATGAGCAGTTCTTC. Encoded protein: CASSLDRGRHNEQFF.

DNA of the CDR3: TGTGCCAGCAGCCAGGCGGACAGGGTCGACTCCTACGAGCAGTACTTC. Translating it yields CASSQADRVDSYEQYF. The chain recombines TRBV5-6 with TRBJ2-7, with 8 nucleotides matching TRBD1. Trimming at V came to 4 bases and at J to 0 bases, leaving 9 bases not matched to a gene. The CDR3 loop spans 16 amino acids. Germline-derived CDR1 and CDR2 are SGHDT and YYEEEE.

The chain recombines TRBV7-9 with TRBJ2-7, with 9 nucleotides matching TRBD2. The V segment lost 6 bases and the J segment 0 bases; nucleotides outside the gene matches: 6. Germline CDR1 SEHNR, CDR2 FQNEAQ (reference sequence). This CDR3 region has 15 residues. The CDR3 sequence is CASRRLADASYEQYF. CDR3 in DNA: TGTGCCAGCAGGAGACTAGCGGACGCCTCCTACGAGCAGTACTTC. Looking up the rest from reference TRBV7-9 and TRBJ2-7 gives the full variable domain: DTGVSQNPRHKITKRGQNVTFRCDPISEHNRLYWYRQTLGQGPEFLTYFQNEAQLEKSRLLSDRFSAERPKGSFSTLEIQRTEQGDSAMYLCASRRLADASYEQYFGPGTRLTVT.

The chain employs TRBV5-4 and TRBJ2-2; TRBD1 matches at 7 bases. The junction had 11 bases not matched to a gene; V was cut back by 4 bases and J by 8 bases. The CDR3 is 15 residues long. Germline-derived CDR1 and CDR2 are SGHNT and YYREEE (reference sequence). The CDR3 protein is CASSPWTGVEGELFF. In nucleotides, the CDR3 is TGTGCCAGCAGCCCTTGGACAGGAGTGGAGGGGGAGCTGTTTTTT. Complete variable domain (other parts from reference TRBV5-4 and TRBJ2-2): ETGVTQSPTHLIKTRGQQVTLRCSSQSGHNTVSWYQQALGQGPQFIFQYYREEENGRGNFPPRFSGLQFPNYSSELNVNALELDDSALYLCASSPWTGVEGELFFGEGSRLTVL.

The CDR3 is CAIRRAGANEQYF. The CDR3 DNA reads TGTGCCATCAGAAGGGCAGGGGCCAACGAGCAGTACTTC. The rearrangement joins TRBV10-3 to TRBJ2-7, with D tentatively TRBD1 (6 bases). Germline CDR1 and CDR2: ENHRY and SYGVKD. The CDR3 totals 13 residues. V lost 6 bases and J lost 5, with 14 bases in between.

This clone appeared once. V gene TRBV10-3 combines with J gene TRBJ2-7; 8 bases align to TRBD2. This CDR3 is built from 14 residues. With 4 bases clipped from V and 5 bases from J, the junction kept 7 bases outside the gene matches. Germline values: CDR1 ENHRY, CDR2 SYGVKD. This CDR3 reads CAISVGGGRDEQYF. CDR3 bases: TGTGCCATCAGTGTAGGCGGGGGGCGCGACGAGCAGTACTTC.

The V and J genes are TRBV19 and TRBJ1-1, with 7 nucleotides matching TRBD1. V gave up 7 bases and J gave up 1 base; unmatched junction bases: 9. The CDR3 totals 15 residues. Germline lookup yields CDR1 LNHDA and CDR2 SQIVND (reference sequence). The CDR3 is CASNEGQFQNTEAFF. CDR3 bases: TGTGCCAGTAACGAGGGACAGTTTCAGAACACTGAAGCTTTCTTT.

The J gene is TRBJ1-6, the V gene TRBV5-1, with 7 nucleotides matching TRBD1. V trimming: 0 bases; J trimming: 9 bases; junction bases outside the gene matches: 9. Per the germline V gene, CDR1 is SGHRS and CDR2 is YFSETQ. CDR3 size: 16 residues. DNA of the CDR3: TGCGCCAGCAGCTTGGTGGCAGGGGGTCGGGGTTCACCCCTCCACTTT. This translates into CASSLVAGGRGSPLHF.

The gene calls are TRBV18 and TRBJ1-6; 8 bases match TRBD1. Germline V lookup: CDR1 KGHSH, CDR2 LQKENI. This CDR3 region has 15 residues. The V gene end was trimmed by 3 bases and the J gene end by 6 bases; junction bases not matched to a gene: 4. The CDR3 reads CASSPAGGRNSPLHF. The CDR3 DNA reads TGTGCCAGCTCACCGGCAGGGGGCCGTAATTCACCCCTCCACTTT.

The V and J genes are TRBV27 and TRBJ1-2, with D unresolved. CDR3 length: 14 amino acids. Per the germline V gene, CDR1 is MNHEY and CDR2 is SMNVEV (reference sequence). V lost 4 bases to trimming and J lost 8 bases, with 17 bases between them. The CDR3 loop reads CASSSHGKGRGYTF. CDR3 DNA sequence: TGTGCCAGCAGTTCCCACGGGAAGGGTCGGGGCTACACCTTC.

The J gene is TRBJ1-2, the V gene TRBV27; D may be TRBD1 (5 bases). The V end lost 8 bases, the J end lost 0 bases, and 13 bases lay between the germline ends. Germline loops: CDR1 MNHEY, CDR2 SMNVEV (reference sequence). The CDR3 extends over 14 amino acids. The CDR3 coding sequence is TGTGCCAGCGGGTCAAAGACAGCTAACTATGGCTACACCTTC. It specifies CASGSKTANYGYTF.

The chain carries TRBV6-6 and TRBJ2-6; D perhaps matches TRBD1 (6 bases). The CDR3 contains 14 residues. CDR1 and CDR2 (germline): MNHNY, SVGAGI (reference sequence). The germline V and J ends were trimmed by 6 bases and 4 bases, with 10 bases remaining between them. CDR3 in DNA: TGTGCCAGCAGGCAGGGGTCCGGGGCCAACGTCCTGACTTTC. It translates to CASRQGSGANVLTF.